The 24 T cell receptor beta chains below all came from one sample that was sequenced in a study of blood T cell repertoires in COVID-19. Assay used: immunoSEQ multiplex PCR; TCRdb lists only in-frame clones, some missing. The data show under 300,000 clones, about four fifths seen once. Sequencing input: peripheral blood. These receptors all stem from a man aged 25-40 years who had recovered from COVID-19.

The chain recombines TRBV5-3 with TRBJ2-3; no clear D. TRBV5-3 is an ORF; its function is uncertain. CDR3 length: 9 amino acids. V gave up 9 bases and J gave up 7 bases, with 6 bases separating them. This CDR3 reads CATPHTQYF. The CDR3 region has the DNA TGTGCCACCCCTCATACGCAGTATTTT.

V and J are TRBV5-1 and TRBJ2-5; possible D gene TRBD2, 5 bases. The CDR3 contains 13 residues. V shed 7 bases and J shed 5 bases, with 15 bases lying between them. The germline CDR1 and CDR2 sequences are SGHRS and YFSETQ. The CDR3 spells CASLDLTGETQYF. The DNA of the CDR3 is TGCGCCAGCTTGGACCTCACGGGGGAGACCCAGTACTTC.

Comment on this clone: The sample carries other DNA sequences with the same CDR3. The genes are TRBV5-6 and TRBJ2-7; TRBD1 matches at 7 bases. The CDR3 runs to 15 residues. Looked up from germline, CDR1 is SGHDT and CDR2 is YYEEEE. V was pared by 1 base and J by 0 bases, with 4 bases of the junction left unmatched. CDR3 amino acids: CASSLRQGSSYEQYV. The CDR3 coding sequence is TGTGCCAGCAGCTTGAGACAGGGAAGCTCCTACGAGCAGTACGTC.

In its sample, this clone was seen a few times. This chain connects TRBV5-1 to TRBJ1-2; D is perhaps TRBD1 (5 bases). Germline V gene lookup returns CDR1 SGHRS and CDR2 YFSETQ. V was cut by 2 bases and J by 1 base, with 12 bases left in between. The CDR3 consists of 15 residues. The CDR3 sequence: CASSLEGELNYGYTF. The CDR3 nucleotides read TGCGCCAGCAGCTTAGAAGGGGAACTTAACTATGGCTACACCTTC.

This clone was detected only a few times. The chain combines TRBV7-9 with TRBJ2-2; D is undetermined. Trimming left V 5 bases short and J 1 base short, with 5 bases between. Looked up from germline, CDR1 is SEHNR and CDR2 is FQNEAQ (reference sequence). The CDR3 covers 13 residues. The CDR3 DNA follows: TGTGCCAGCAGCCGACAGAACACCGGGGAGCTGTTTTTT. Translation gives CASSRQNTGELFF.

The rearrangement joins TRBV29-1 to TRBJ2-5, with TRBD1 matching 11 bases. The junction had 6 bases not matched to a gene; V was cut back by 8 bases and J by 4 bases. Germline lookup yields CDR1 SQVTM and CDR2 ANQGSEA. The CDR3 spans 13 residues. CDR3 nucleotides: TGCAGCATCGGACAGGGGGCATCAGAGACCCAGTACTTC. Translating gives CSIGQGASETQYF.

The genes are TRBV29-1 and TRBJ1-1; D uncertain. Trimming removed 4 bases at V and 0 bases at J, with 9 bases between. The CDR3 consists of 13 residues. The germline gives CDR1 SQVTM, CDR2 ANQGSEA. Here the CDR3 DNA reads TGCAGCGTTGCTGTGAACATGAACACTGAAGCTTTCTTT. Translating it yields CSVAVNMNTEAFF.

This clone has a single count. The chain is built from TRBV7-9 and TRBJ2-3, with 9 bases fitting TRBD2. CDR1 is SEHNR, CDR2 FQNEAQ, per germline (reference sequence). CDR3 length equals 15 residues. The trim removed 3 bases at V and 3 bases at J, leaving 4 bases unmatched. The DNA for the CDR3 is TGTGCCAGCAGCTTCCGAGCGGGGGGTACAGATACGCAGTATTTT. Translating it yields CASSFRAGGTDTQYF.

CDR3 in amino acids: CASSYAGDGANVLTF. CDR3 DNA: TGTGCCAGCAGTTACGCCGGAGATGGGGCCAACGTCCTGACTTTC. The chain joins TRBV6-5 to TRBJ2-6; D is uncertain. Trimming removed 2 bases from V and 3 bases from J, with 8 bases in between. The length of the CDR3 is 15 residues. The V gene's germline CDR1 is MNHEY and CDR2 SVGAGI.

This clone turned up a few times. This chain connects TRBV4-1 to TRBJ1-1; possibly TRBD1 for D (5 bases). CDR1 and CDR2 from the germline V gene are MGHRA and YSYEKL. The CDR3 extends over 13 amino acids. Trimming left V 4 bases short and J 11 bases short, with 17 bases between. The CDR3 spells CASSLKGGEVAFF. CDR3 nucleotides: TGCGCCAGCAGCCTAAAAGGAGGGGAGGTGGCTTTCTTT.

A remark on this clone: A much larger clone is a single base away; this may be a read error. The chain uses TRBV14 and TRBJ1-5, with D perhaps matching TRBD1 (5 bases). V lost 4 bases and J lost 4, with 8 bases in between. Per germline, CDR1 SGHDN and CDR2 FVKESK. CDR3 length: 13 residues. This chain's CDR3 is CASSPQENQPQHF. The CDR3 bases are TGTGCCAGCAGCCCACAGGAGAATCAGCCCCAGCATTTT.

On this clone itself: Other DNA sequences in the same sample also yield this CDR3. The chain links TRBV18 to TRBJ1-1; D might be TRBD1 (6 bases). This CDR3 has 14 amino acids. V dropped 3 bases and J dropped 2 bases, with 10 bases sitting between them. Germline V CDR1 and CDR2: KGHSH, LQKENI. CDR3 nucleotide sequence: TGTGCCAGCTCACCCTTGACAGGAAACACTGAAGCTTTCTTT. Residues: CASSPLTGNTEAFF.

The rearrangement joins TRBV7-9 to TRBJ2-5, with 14 positions matching TRBD2. CDR1 and CDR2 (germline): SEHNR, FQNEAQ (reference sequence). J gave up 5 bases and V 0 bases, and 2 bases lay outside the gene matches. CDR3 length: 16 amino acids. CDR3 sequence reads: CASSLAGLAGVETQYF. In nucleotides, the CDR3 is TGTGCCAGCAGCTTAGCGGGACTAGCGGGGGTGGAGACCCAGTACTTC.

On this clone: This specimen includes other DNA sequences encoding the same CDR3. The rearrangement uses TRBV4-1 and TRBJ2-7, with 7 bases identical to TRBD1. Germline trimming cut 0 bases from V and 4 bases from J; bases unmatched to any gene: 3. CDR1 and CDR2 (germline): MGHRA, YSYEKL. This CDR3 is 14 amino acids long. CDR3 residues: CASSQDRGPYEQYF. Written as DNA, the CDR3 is TGCGCCAGCAGCCAAGATAGGGGGCCTTACGAGCAGTACTTC.

The V and J genes are TRBV29-1 and TRBJ2-1, with 9 bases fitting TRBD2. Germline CDR1 is SQVTM and CDR2 is ANQGSEA. The CDR3 spans 13 residues. After removal of 7 bases from V and 3 bases from J, the junction contained 4 bases not matched to a gene. For the CDR3, the DNA is TGCAGCGAGGTAGCGGGGGACTACAATGAGCAGTTCTTC. This encodes CSEVAGDYNEQFF.

The chain carries TRBV3-1 (or the pseudogene TRBV3-2) and TRBJ1-6; 7 bases fit TRBD1. Unmatched junction bases numbered 7, after V lost 4 bases and J lost 7 bases. From germline, CDR1 is LGHDT and CDR2 YNNKEL (reference sequence). The CDR3 length is 15 residues. CDR3 region: CASSPPGTENSPLHF. The DNA for the CDR3 is TGTGCCAGCAGCCCTCCCGGGACAGAAAATTCACCCCTCCACTTT.

The V gene is TRBV1, the J gene TRBJ2-7; the table calls TRBD1, which could not be checked here. TRBV1 is described as a pseudogene. The CDR3 runs to 13 residues. The CDR3 is CTTETTGAYEQYV. Written as DNA, the CDR3 is TGCACCACAGAAACGACAGGCGCCTACGAGCAGTACGTC.

The genes are TRBV9 and TRBJ2-1, with 9 bases aligning to TRBD2. Germline V CDR1 and CDR2: SGDLS, YYNGEE. V was clipped by 0 bases and J by 8 bases; unmatched bases: 3. This CDR3 region has 14 residues. For the CDR3, the DNA is TGTGCCAGCAGCGTAGTCGGGACTAGCTATGAGCAGTTCTTC. Residues: CASSVVGTSYEQFF.

The V call is TRBV13, the J call TRBJ2-2; maybe TRBD1 (5 bases). The V gene lost 6 bases and the J gene lost 6 bases, with 14 bases spanning the gap. The CDR3 has 14 amino acids. Germline assignment: CDR1 PRHDT and CDR2 FYEKMQ (reference sequence). In nucleotides, the CDR3 is TGTGCCAGCAGTTACAGCCCAGGGCCCGGGGAGCTGTTTTTT. As protein: CASSYSPGPGELFF.

Only one count was recorded for this clone. The chain carries TRBV7-2 and TRBJ1-6; TRBD1 might be the D (5 bases). The CDR3 has 17 amino acids. Germline assignment: CDR1 SGHTA and CDR2 FQGNSA. The V and J ends lost 1 base and 7 bases respectively, with 17 bases between them. CDR3 residues: CASSLESPPEGNSPLHF. In DNA form, the CDR3 reads TGTGCCAGCAGCTTAGAAAGCCCCCCGGAGGGGAATTCACCCCTCCACTTT.

V and J are TRBV5-1 and TRBJ1-6; D might be TRBD1 (5 bases). The CDR3 runs 16 residues. Trimming took 3 bases from V and 7 from J, leaving 17 bases between them. Germline-derived CDR1 and CDR2 are SGHRS and YFSETQ. Here the CDR3 reads CASSWVGRGGNSPLHF. Written as DNA, the CDR3 is TGCGCCAGCAGCTGGGTTGGGAGGGGAGGCAATTCACCCCTCCACTTT.

The table lists this clone with a few counts. This CDR3 is CASRGEGAGTQYF. The CDR3 DNA reads as TGTGCCAGCAGAGGCGAAGGGGCTGGGACGCAGTATTTT. The rearrangement joins TRBV6-4 to TRBJ2-3; D might be TRBD1 (5 bases). Germline V CDR1 and CDR2: MRHNA, SNTAGT. Trimming removed 6 bases at V and 9 bases at J, with 16 bases between. The CDR3 extends over 13 amino acids.

CDR3 protein: CASSFDRGRTGELFF. For the CDR3, the DNA is TGTGCCAGCAGCTTTGACAGGGGTCGGACCGGGGAGCTGTTTTTT. The V and J genes are TRBV5-6 and TRBJ2-2; 8 positions match TRBD1. Germline CDR1 and CDR2: SGHDT and YYEEEE. V shed 2 bases, J shed 5 bases, and the junction held 5 bases outside the gene matches. This CDR3 has 15 residues.

The V gene is TRBV10-1, the J gene TRBJ2-7; D not resolved. The germline gives CDR1 WNHNN, CDR2 SYGVQD (reference sequence). Trimming stripped 2 bases from V and 0 bases from J, with 8 bases between. This CDR3 has 14 amino acids. Here the CDR3 reads CASSEHKFSYEQYF. The DNA for the CDR3 is TGCGCCAGCAGTGAGCACAAATTCTCCTACGAGCAGTACTTC.